Below are 14 T cell receptor beta chains sequenced from a single sample in a study of blood T cells in healthy people across ages (dated by TCRdb to about 2015). Receptor amplification or capture employed 5' RACE. The sequencing machine was an Illumina HiSeq 2500. The second PCR ran for roughly 7 to 12 cycles and used a J-beta primer mix along with a sample-barcoded 5' primer. The public reads were run again by TCRdb, first through fastp at Q25 and then through MiXCR, and only productive beta chains were kept. Rows with one shared CDR3 protein collapse into an entry with the most common genes and DNA. Across this sample there are about a million distinct CDR3 sequences, with roughly two fifths seen only once. Approximately 14% of the sample comes from the top ten. Sequenced: blood. All receptors come from a man aged 18 to 30 in good health.

This clonotype was seen at least ten times. The J gene is TRBJ2-5, the V gene TRBV7-2; the match to TRBD1 covers 7 bases. Germline V gene data show CDR1 as SGHTA and CDR2 as FQGNSA. This CDR3 is built from 13 residues. V was pared by 5 bases and J by 4 bases, with 4 bases of the junction left unmatched. The chain's CDR3 is CASSQTGLETQYF. CDR3 nucleotide sequence: TGTGCCAGCAGCCAGACAGGGTTAGAGACCCAGTACTTC.

This clonotype was seen more than once but under ten times. The genes are TRBV7-8 and TRBJ2-7; D remains unclear. CDR3 length: 15 amino acids. V lost 2 bases, J lost 4 bases, and 15 bases lay in between. In germline, CDR1 is SGHVS, CDR2 FQNEAQ. The CDR3 protein is CASSLRRSSSYEQYF. CDR3 sequence (DNA): TGTGCCAGCAGCTTAAGGAGAAGCTCGTCTTACGAGCAGTACTTC.

This clonotype was detected a few times. This rearrangement joins TRBV6-2 or TRBV6-3 to TRBJ2-5, with a weak D call TRBD2 (6 bases). Germline-derived CDR1 and CDR2 are MNHEY and SVGEGT. The CDR3 sequence is 15 residues long. Trimming removed 6 bases at V and 2 bases at J, with 16 bases between. CDR3 bases: TGTGCCAGCAGCCTGAGCGGGTACACACAAGAGACCCAGTACTTC. This sequence encodes CASSLSGYTQETQYF.

The gene calls are TRBV5-6 and TRBJ1-2, with 8 bases lining up with TRBD1. There are 18 residues in the CDR3. Germline CDR1 SGHDT, CDR2 YYEEEE. The junction had 14 bases not matched to a gene; V was cut back by 2 bases and J by 2 bases. CDR3 loop: CASSFRTGSDSSNYGYTF. DNA for the CDR3: TGTGCCAGCAGCTTTCGGACAGGGTCCGATAGTTCCAACTATGGCTACACCTTC.

This clonotype has a handful of counts. V usage is TRBV4-2 and J usage is TRBJ2-7, with 9 bases matching TRBD2. Losses at the gene ends were 6 bases for V and 3 bases for J; bases not matched to a gene: 9. The CDR3 is 15 residues long. The germline CDR1 and CDR2 sequences are LGHNA and YNFKEQ. The CDR3 loop is CASRPSGTDLYEQYF. CDR3 nucleotide sequence: TGTGCCAGCAGACCTAGCGGGACAGACCTCTACGAGCAGTACTTC.

The chain joins TRBV4-2 to TRBJ2-1, with TRBD1 as a possible D gene (5 bases). TRBJ2-7 explains the end of the DNA better; the J call may be wrong. The CDR3 length is 17 residues. Germline loops: CDR1 LGHNA, CDR2 YNFKEQ. The CDR3 sequence is CASSQDLEGAFYNEQYF. The CDR3 DNA is TGTGCCAGCAGCCAAGATTTGGAAGGGGCTTTCTACAATGAGCAGTACTTC.

This clonotype appeared a few times. V and J are TRBV9 and TRBJ2-7, with D tentatively TRBD1 or TRBD2 (5 bases each). There are 15 residues in the CDR3. Trimming took off 1 base at V and 2 bases at J, with 13 bases between the two ends. Germline CDR1 SGDLS, CDR2 YYNGEE. The CDR3 reads CASSVTTGGPYEQYF. In DNA form, the CDR3 reads TGTGCCAGCAGCGTAACCACAGGAGGTCCCTACGAGCAGTACTTC.

This clonotype was seen a few times. V usage is TRBV12-3 or TRBV12-4 and J usage is TRBJ2-2; 7 bases are shared with TRBD1. The J segment lost 2 bases and the V segment lost 6 bases, leaving 6 bases of the junction unmatched. CDR3 length: 15 amino acids. The CDR3 sequence is CASRAGTVNTGELFF. DNA for the CDR3: TGTGCCAGCAGAGCCGGGACAGTAAACACCGGGGAGCTGTTTTTT.

On this clonotype: The germline gene is not matched at one end of the junction; a read error may be the cause. The rearrangement uses TRBV6-1 and TRBJ1-1; no reliable D call. The CDR3 spans 14 residues. CDR1 and CDR2 from the germline V gene are MNHNS and SASEGT. This CDR3 is CASSDGREKTETFF. The DNA of the CDR3 is TGTGCCAGCAGTGACGGACGGGAGAAAACTGAAACTTTCTTT.

The chain couples TRBV28 to TRBJ2-3, with D possibly being TRBD1 (6 bases). Trimming stripped 4 bases from V and 2 bases from J, with 22 bases between. The V gene's germline CDR1 is MDHEN and CDR2 SYDVKM. The CDR3 totals 18 residues. CDR3 sequence reads: CASSSGDPGTTYTDTQYF. For the CDR3, the DNA is TGTGCCAGCAGTTCAGGGGATCCCGGGACGACTTACACAGATACGCAGTATTTT.

The table lists this clonotype with many counts. This chain links TRBV10-3 with TRBJ1-2; 7 bases line up with TRBD1. This CDR3 region has 14 residues. With V trimmed by 4 bases and J by 3 bases, 5 bases remained unmatched. Germline CDR1 reads ENHRY; CDR2 reads SYGVKD. CDR3 sequence: CAISGTGHDYGYTF. CDR3 nucleotides: TGTGCCATCAGTGGGACAGGCCACGACTATGGCTACACCTTC.

The rearrangement uses TRBV5-1 and TRBJ2-5; D not certain. The CDR3 runs to 14 residues. V was trimmed by 4 bases and J by 0 bases, leaving 10 bases between them. From germline, CDR1 is SGHRS and CDR2 YFSETQ. In nucleotides, the CDR3 is TGCGCCAGCAGCGGCCTTGGGGACCAAGAGACCCAGTACTTC. Encoded protein: CASSGLGDQETQYF. Variable domain in full (rest from reference TRBV5-1 and TRBJ2-5): KAGVTQTPRYLIKTRGQQVTLSCSPISGHRSVSWYQQTPGQGLQFLFEYFSETQRNKGNFPGRFSGRQFSNSRSEMNVSTLELGDSALYLCASSGLGDQETQYFGPGTRLLVL.

This clonotype showed up just a few times. The chain has TRBV7-9 and TRBJ1-5; D is unresolved. Germline V gives CDR1 SEHNR, CDR2 FQNEAQ (reference sequence). V lost 1 base and J lost 9, with 13 bases in between. This CDR3 contains 14 residues. The CDR3 here is CASSLGQALGPQHF. For the CDR3, the DNA is TGTGCCAGCAGCTTAGGGCAGGCCTTAGGGCCCCAGCATTTT.

This clonotype was picked up a small number of times. This chain connects TRBV25-1 to TRBJ1-1; D may be TRBD1 (5 bases). The V gene lost 8 bases and the J gene lost 4 bases, with 5 bases spanning the gap. CDR1 and CDR2 from the germline V gene are MGHDK and SYGVNS. This CDR3 contains 10 residues. The CDR3 sequence is CASGGTEAFF. In nucleotides, the CDR3 is TGTGCCAGCGGGGGCACTGAAGCTTTCTTT. The full variable domain, in which reference TRBV25-1 and TRBJ1-1 provide the parts outside the CDR3, is EADIYQTPRYLVIGTGKKITLECSQTMGHDKMYWYQQDPGMELHLIHYSYGVNSTEKGDLSSESTVSRIRTEHFPLTLESARPSHTSQYLCASGGTEAFFGQGTRLTVV.